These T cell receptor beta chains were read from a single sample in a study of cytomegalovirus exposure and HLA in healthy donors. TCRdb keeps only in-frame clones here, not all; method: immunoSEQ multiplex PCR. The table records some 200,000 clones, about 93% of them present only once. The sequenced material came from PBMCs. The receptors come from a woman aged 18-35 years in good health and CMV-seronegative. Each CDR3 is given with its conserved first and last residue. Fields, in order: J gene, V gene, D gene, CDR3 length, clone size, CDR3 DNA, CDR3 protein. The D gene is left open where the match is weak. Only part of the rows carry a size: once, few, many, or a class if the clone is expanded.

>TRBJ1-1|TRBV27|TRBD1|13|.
TGTGCCAGCAGTTCCTCAACAGGGGGGGCAACTTTCTTT
CASSSSTGGATFF
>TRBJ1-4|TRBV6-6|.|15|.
TGTGCCAGCAGTTACTCGTCGGGGGACAATGAAAAACTGTTTTTT
CASSYSSGDNEKLFF
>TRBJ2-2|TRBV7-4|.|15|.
TGTGCCAGCAGCTTATACAGGGTTTGGACCGGGGAGCTGTTTTTT
CASSLYRVWTGELFF
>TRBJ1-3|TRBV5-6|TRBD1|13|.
TGTGCCAGCAGCTTGGCGACAGGGGTACGTTTATATTTT
CASSLATGVRLYF
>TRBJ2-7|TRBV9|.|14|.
TGTGCCAGCAGCGTAGGGTTAGATTTTTTCGAGCAGTACTTC
CASSVGLDFFEQYF
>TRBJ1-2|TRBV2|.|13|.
TGTGCCAGCAGTGAAGAGCAGGGCTATGGCTACACCTTC
CASSEEQGYGYTF
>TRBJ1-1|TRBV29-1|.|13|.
TGCAGCGTCAGGGGCCTCATGAACACTGAAGCTTTCTTT
CSVRGLMNTEAFF
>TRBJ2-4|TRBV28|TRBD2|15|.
TGTGCCAGCAGGAGGACTAGCGGGAGGGTATACATTCAGTACTTC
CASRRTSGRVYIQYF
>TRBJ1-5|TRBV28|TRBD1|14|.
TGTGCCAGCAGTCAGAGACAGGGAAATCAGCCCCAGCATTTT
CASSQRQGNQPQHF
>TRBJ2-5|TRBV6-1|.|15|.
TGTGCCAGCAGTCAGACAGGATCGGGGCAAGAGACCCAGTACTTC
CASSQTGSGQETQYF
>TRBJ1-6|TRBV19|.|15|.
TGTGCCAGTAGTATAGGGGGGCAGGGAAATTCACCCCTCCACTTT
CASSIGGQGNSPLHF
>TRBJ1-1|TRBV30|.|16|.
TGTGCCTGGAGTGCATACGCCGTGGGGGGGAACGCTGAAGCTTTCTTT
CAWSAYAVGGNAEAFF
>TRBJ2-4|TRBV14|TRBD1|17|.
TGTGCCAGCAGCCGGACAGGGGCTTACACAGCCAAAAACATTCAGTACTTC
CASSRTGAYTAKNIQYF
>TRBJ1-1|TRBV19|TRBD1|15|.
TGTGCCAGTAGCCTCAGGGGGCCGGTGAACACTGAAGCTTTCTTT
CASSLRGPVNTEAFF
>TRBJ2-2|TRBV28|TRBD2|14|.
TGTGCCAGCAGCTTAAGCGGGAGAGCCGGGGAGCTGTTTTTT
CASSLSGRAGELFF
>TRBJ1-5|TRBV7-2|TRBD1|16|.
TGTGCCAGCAGCTCGCAGGGGGCGGGTGGCAATCAGCCCCAGCATTTT
CASSSQGAGGNQPQHF
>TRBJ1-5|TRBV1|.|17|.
TGCACCAGCAGCCAAGATCTATGGGGGGTACTCAATCAGCCCCAGCATTTT
CTSSQDLWGVLNQPQHF
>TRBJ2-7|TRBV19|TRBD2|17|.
TGTGCCAGTAGTATAGTGTCTAGCGGGATTTCCTCCTACGAGCAGTACTTC
CASSIVSSGISSYEQYF
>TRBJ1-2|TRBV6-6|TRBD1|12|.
TGTGCCAGCAGGGGACAGGTGCCTGGCTACACCTTC
CASRGQVPGYTF
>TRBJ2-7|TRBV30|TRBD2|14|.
TGTGCCTGGAGAGTTAGCGGGAGCGACTACGAGCAGTACTTC
CAWRVSGSDYEQYF
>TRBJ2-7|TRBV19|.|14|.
TGTGCCAGTAGTCGGTGGGACAGCGGGTTCGAGCAGTACTTC
CASSRWDSGFEQYF
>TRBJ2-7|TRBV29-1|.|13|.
TGCAGCGTTGTTCAGGGCTTCTCCTACGAGCAGTACTTC
CSVVQGFSYEQYF
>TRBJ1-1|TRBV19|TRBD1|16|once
TGTGCCAGTAGTACTTCAACGGGACAGTGGAACACTGAAGCTTTCTTT
CASSTSTGQWNTEAFF
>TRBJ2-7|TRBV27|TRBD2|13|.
TGTGCCAGCAGAAGCGGGAGTAGGAACGAGCAGTACTTC
CASRSGSRNEQYF
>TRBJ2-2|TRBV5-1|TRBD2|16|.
TGCGCCAGCAGCTTACTAGCGGCCGCGAACACCGGGGAGCTGTTTTTT
CASSLLAAANTGELFF
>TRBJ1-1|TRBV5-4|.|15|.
TGTGCCAGCAGCCCTGGAAGGGCGGGAACTACTGAAGCTTTCTTT
CASSPGRAGTTEAFF
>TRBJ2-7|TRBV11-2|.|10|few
TGTCTGCACACCTCCTACGAGCAGTACTTC
CLHTSYEQYF
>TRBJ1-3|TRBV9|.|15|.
TGTGCCAGCAGCGTCGCGGGGGGCGCTGGAAACACCATATATTTT
CASSVAGGAGNTIYF
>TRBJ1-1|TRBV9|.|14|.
TGTGCCAGCAGCATCAGATTTACAGGGTCTGAAGCTTTCTTT
CASSIRFTGSEAFF
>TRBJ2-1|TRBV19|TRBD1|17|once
TGTGCCAGTAGTATCCTACCAGACAGGGCCCCCTACAATGAGCAGTTCTTC
CASSILPDRAPYNEQFF
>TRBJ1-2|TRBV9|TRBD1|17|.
TGTGCCAGCAGCGTGTTACGCCCGGGACAGAAGATCTATGGCTACACCTTC
CASSVLRPGQKIYGYTF
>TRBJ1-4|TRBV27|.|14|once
TGTGCCAGCAGTTTAAGAGGCGATTATGAAAAACTGTTTTTT
CASSLRGDYEKLFF
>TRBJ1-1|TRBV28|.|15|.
TGTGCCAGCAGCCTAGGAGGGCACCCGAACACTGAAGCTTTCTTT
CASSLGGHPNTEAFF
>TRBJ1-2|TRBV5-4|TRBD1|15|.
TGTGCCAGCAGCTTGGAGTTGCGACAGGGCTATGGCTACACCTTC
CASSLELRQGYGYTF
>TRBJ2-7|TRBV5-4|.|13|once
TGTGCCAGCAGCTTGGTTCCTGTCTACGAGCAGTACTTC
CASSLVPVYEQYF
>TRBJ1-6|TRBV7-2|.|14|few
TGTGCCAGCAGCCTTAACAGGGAGGGTTCACCCCTCCACTTT
CASSLNREGSPLHF
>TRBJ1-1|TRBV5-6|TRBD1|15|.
TGTGCCAGCAGCCCGTTGGACAGGACGGACACTGAAGCTTTCTTT
CASSPLDRTDTEAFF
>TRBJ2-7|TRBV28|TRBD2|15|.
TGTGCCAGCATTCGAGGCGGGGGAACCTCCTACGAGCAGTACTTC
CASIRGGGTSYEQYF
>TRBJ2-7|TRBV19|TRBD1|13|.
TGTGCCAGTAGTCCCCAGGGGGCGGCCGAGCAGTACTTC
CASSPQGAAEQYF
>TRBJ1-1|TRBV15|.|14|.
TGTGCCACCATCCCGGGAGGGAGCCTAACTGAAGCTTTCTTT
CATIPGGSLTEAFF
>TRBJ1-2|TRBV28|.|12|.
TGTGCCAGCAGTTTAGATCCGGGGGGCTACACCTTC
CASSLDPGGYTF
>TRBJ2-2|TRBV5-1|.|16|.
TGCGCCAGCAGGGTGGGTTCGACAGCGAACACCGGGGAGCTGTTTTTT
CASRVGSTANTGELFF
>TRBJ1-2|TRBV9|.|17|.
TGTGCCAGCAGAGAACCCGGCGGGAGGGTCGGACGCTATGGCTACACCTTC
CASREPGGRVGRYGYTF
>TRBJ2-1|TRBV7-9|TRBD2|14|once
TGTGCCAGCCTGGGTTTGGGGGGGGACAATGAGCAGTTCTTC
CASLGLGGDNEQFF
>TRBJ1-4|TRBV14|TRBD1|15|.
TGTGCCAGCAGCCACTTGGGACAGCAAAATGAAAAACTGTTTTTT
CASSHLGQQNEKLFF
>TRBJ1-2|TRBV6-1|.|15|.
TGTGCCAGCAGTGCGAGGACAGCGACAAACTATGGCTACACCTTC
CASSARTATNYGYTF
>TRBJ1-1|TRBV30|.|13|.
TGTGCCTGGAGTGAACAGGGAGACACTGAAGCTTTCTTT
CAWSEQGDTEAFF
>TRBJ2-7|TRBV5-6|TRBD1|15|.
TGTGCCAGCAGCTTGAGCGGGACAGGGTTCTACGAGCAGTACTTC
CASSLSGTGFYEQYF
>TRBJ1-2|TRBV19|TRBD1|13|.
TGTGCCAGTTCCTCACAGGGGAACTATGGCTACACCTTC
CASSSQGNYGYTF
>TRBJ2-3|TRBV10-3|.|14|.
TGTGCCATCAGCCAGGGTGTTTATGCAGATACGCAGTATTTT
CAISQGVYADTQYF
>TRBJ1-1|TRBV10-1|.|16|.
TGCGCCAGCAGTGAAAAGGATCTCAAAACGGGCACTGAAGCTTTCTTT
CASSEKDLKTGTEAFF
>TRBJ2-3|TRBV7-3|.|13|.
TGTGCCAGCAGCTTAAGGGGAGCCAATACGCAGTATTTT
CASSLRGANTQYF
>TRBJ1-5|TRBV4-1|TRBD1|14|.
TGCGCCAGCAGCCGACAGGGGCAAAATCAGCCCCAGCATTTT
CASSRQGQNQPQHF